This TCR beta chain was documented in a study of vaccination effects on CD4 cells after COVID-19. On the study more broadly: It was two doses of either the BNT162b2 or mRNA-1273 vaccine that participants received.

Notes on the study in general: After vaccination, at late timepoints, clones induced by infection and by vaccine contracted markedly. From healthy vaccinees, only 1 of 255 vaccine-induced clones also reacted to common cold coronaviruses.

Remarks on this clone: Its target is unknown.

Data came from immunoSEQ multiplex PCR; TCRdb stores just in-frame clones and leaves some out. The sample yields about 63,000 clones, 70% to 85% seen once. Germline V gene sequence: CDR1 GTSNPN, CDR2 SVGIG (reference sequence). The V gene lost 0 bases and the J gene lost 7 bases, with 7 bases spanning the gap. There are 11 residues in the CDR3. Before sequencing took place, the ViraFEST assay used viral peptide pools to expand antigen-specific CD4+ T cells. The authors isolated CD4+ T cells after 9 to 10 days of culture. Nobody among the vaccine recipients had prior SARS-CoV-2 infection (nucleocapsid antibodies were negative). Cultures got half-medium changes with IL-2 on days 3 and 7.

This material consisted of CD4+ T cells from PBMCs cultured with HCoV-OC43 spike peptides, taken before COVID-19 vaccination. Specified subset: HCoV-OC43 spike overlapping peptide pool stimulation. This clonotype was obtained from a human donor who received a COVID-19 vaccine. V is TRBV30 and J is TRBJ2-7; the D is unclear. CDR3 in DNA: TGTGCCTGGAGTGTAAAGTATGAGCAGTACGTC. It translates to CAWSVKYEQYV.